The next 4 T cell receptor beta chains were all read from a single sample in a study of blood T cell repertoires in COVID-19. Sequencing used immunoSEQ multiplex PCR; TCRdb keeps in-frame clones, though not all of them. The data show 200,000 or so clones, 75% to 90% seen once. Sample: PBMCs or T cells enriched from blood (not recorded which). The receptors stem from a woman younger than 45 who had been exposed to COVID-19.

Concerning this clone: The same CDR3 can be traced to other DNA sequences in this sample. The chain uses TRBV5-1 and TRBJ2-7; 11 bases map to TRBD2. Germline V gene data show CDR1 as SGHRS and CDR2 as YFSETQ. The CDR3 contains 14 residues. V was clipped by 2 bases and J by 4 bases; unmatched bases: 2. DNA of the CDR3: TGCGCCAGCAGCTTACGGACTAGCGGGTACGAGCAGTACTTC. The encoded protein is CASSLRTSGYEQYF.

The chain uses TRBV9 and TRBJ2-1; the match to TRBD2 covers 11 bases. The CDR3 runs to 16 residues. In germline, CDR1 is SGDLS, CDR2 YYNGEE. J lost 2 bases, V lost 3 bases, and 4 bases had no gene match. CDR3 sequence reads: CASSAALAGAYNEQFF. CDR3 in DNA: TGTGCCAGCAGCGCCGCACTAGCGGGGGCCTACAATGAGCAGTTCTTC.

J is TRBJ2-3 and V is TRBV24-1; 9 bases fit TRBD2. This CDR3 is built from 14 residues. Germline loops: CDR1 KGHDR, CDR2 SFDVKD. The V segment lost 12 bases and the J segment 4 bases; nucleotides outside the gene matches: 10. DNA of the CDR3: TGTGCCCCGATGTGGACTAGCGACCCAGATACGCAGTATTTT. It specifies CAPMWTSDPDTQYF.

This clone was detected a few times. The chain combines TRBV28 with TRBJ1-1; D uncertain. This CDR3 has 18 amino acids. Germline V gene data show CDR1 as MDHEN and CDR2 as SYDVKM. Trimming took off 5 bases at V and 1 base at J, with 23 bases between the two ends. DNA for the CDR3: TGTGCCAGCAGTCCAATCTCGCGACACGGCCTGCGGAACACTGAAGCTTTCTTT. The encoded protein is CASSPISRHGLRNTEAFF.